The sequence of this TCR beta chain was determined in a study of blood T cell repertoires in COVID-19. Assay used: immunoSEQ multiplex PCR; TCRdb lists only in-frame clones, some missing. The table includes fewer than 350,000 clones, roughly nine tenths detected once. This clonotype was obtained from a woman in her 30s with COVID-19, enrolled during active disease. Sequenced sample: peripheral blood.

In DNA, the CDR3 is TGCGCCAGCAGCTTGGTACATGCCTACGAGCAGTACTTC. Translation: CASSLVHAYEQYF. The chain couples TRBV5-1 to TRBJ2-7; no reliable D call. Trimming took off 0 bases at V and 2 bases at J, with 6 bases between the two ends. The CDR3 consists of 13 residues. The germline gives CDR1 SGHRS, CDR2 YFSETQ.